One and the same sample provided the 9 T cell receptor beta chains below, sequenced in a study of blood T cell repertoires in COVID-19. Profiled with immunoSEQ multiplex PCR; TCRdb holds only in-frame clones, not every one. The repertoire holds roughly 180,000 clones, with approximately 82% as singletons. The specimen sequenced was peripheral blood. These receptor sequences come from a woman of 80 years or more with active or convalescent COVID-19.

The chain employs TRBV7-3 and TRBJ1-2; D possibly corresponds to TRBD1 (5 bases). The CDR3 loop spans 13 amino acids. Germline CDR1 is SGHTA and CDR2 is FQGTGA. The V end lost 4 bases, the J end lost 0 bases, and 6 bases lay between the germline ends. The CDR3 sequence: CASSSTANYGYTF. Here the CDR3 DNA reads TGTGCCAGCAGCTCGACAGCTAACTATGGCTACACCTTC.

The gene calls are TRBV5-1 and TRBJ1-2; D is ambiguous. The CDR3 is 15 residues long. V was shortened by 0 bases and J by 2 bases, with 11 bases between the two germline ends. Germline CDR1 SGHRS, CDR2 YFSETQ. CDR3 sequence (DNA): TGCGCCAGCAGCTTGGAGTCGCGCGGGAACTATGGCTACACCTTC. Residues: CASSLESRGNYGYTF.

V and J are TRBV12-3 or TRBV12-4 and TRBJ2-1; D is unclear. V was shortened by 5 bases and J by 6 bases, with 5 bases between the two germline ends. The CDR3 is 11 residues long. The CDR3 nucleotides read TGTGCCAGCAGTCTCTCCAATGAGCAGTTCTTC. Its translation is CASSLSNEQFF.

The chain uses TRBV28 and TRBJ2-3, with TRBD1 identical over 7 bases. The junction had 12 bases not matched to a gene; V was cut back by 10 bases and J by 2 bases. The germline CDR1 and CDR2 sequences are MDHEN and SYDVKM. This CDR3 is 15 amino acids long. The CDR3 coding sequence is TGTGCCATCTCCTCCACGGACAGGTACACAGATACGCAGTATTTT. Protein: CAISSTDRYTDTQYF.

This chain links TRBV4-1 with TRBJ2-2; the D gene is possibly TRBD2 (6 bases). V was pared by 6 bases and J by 0 bases, with 17 bases between. Looked up from germline, CDR1 is MGHRA and CDR2 is YSYEKL. This CDR3 has 17 amino acids. The DNA of the CDR3 is TGCGCCAGCAGGCTGGAGAGCTCGGGAGCGAACACCGGGGAGCTGTTTTTT. Its protein product is CASRLESSGANTGELFF.

The V and J genes are TRBV29-1 and TRBJ1-1, with 11 bases lining up with TRBD1. Trimming took 3 bases from V and 2 from J; bases not matched to a gene: 14. The CDR3 has 18 residues. Germline-derived CDR1 and CDR2 are SQVTM and ANQGSEA. Here the CDR3 DNA reads TGCAGCGTTGATAAAATCAGGGACAGGGGGACCAGAAACACTGAAGCTTTCTTT. This translates into CSVDKIRDRGTRNTEAFF. The complete variable domain, with remaining parts taken from reference TRBV29-1 and TRBJ1-1, reads SAVISQKPSRDICQRGTSLTIQCQVDSQVTMMFWYRQQPGQSLTLIATANQGSEATYESGFVIDKFPISRPNLTFSTLTVSNMSPEDSSIYLCSVDKIRDRGTRNTEAFFGQGTRLTVV.

V and J are TRBV12-3 or TRBV12-4 and TRBJ1-2; no clear D gene. The CDR3 has 11 amino acids. The CDR3 protein is CATWRDYGYTF. The DNA for the CDR3 is TGTGCTACGTGGAGGGACTATGGCTACACCTTC.

This clone showed up many times. The rearrangement joins TRBV5-8 to TRBJ1-1; unclear D gene. The germline CDR1 and CDR2 sequences are SGHTS and YDEGEE. V shed 3 bases and J shed 1 base, with 16 bases lying between them. The length of the CDR3 is 16 residues. CDR3 nucleotide sequence: TGTGCCAGCAGCTCGTACCACAGAACACCGAACACTGAAGCTTTCTTT. It specifies CASSSYHRTPNTEAFF.

This clone came up a few times. J is TRBJ1-2 and V is TRBV19, with D maybe TRBD1 (6 bases). The V end was cut by 3 bases, the J end by 8 bases, with 13 bases between. The CDR3 sequence is 13 residues long. The V gene's germline CDR1 is LNHDA and CDR2 SQIVND (reference sequence). In nucleotides, the CDR3 is TGTGCCAGTAGTATTTTCGGACAGCACGGCTACACCTTC. Protein product: CASSIFGQHGYTF.